This T cell receptor (beta chain) was captured in a study of blood T cells in healthy people across ages. The authors ran a second PCR of about 6 to 11 cycles using a sample-barcoded 5' primer and a J-beta primer mix. TCRdb re-analysed the 5' RACE reads in MiXCR, keeping a single row per CDR3 protein. The sample has about 1.8 million distinct CDR3 sequences; around 50% are singletons. Each of the donors had roughly 9.7 milliliters of peripheral blood drawn into EDTA-treated Vacutainer tubes. Germline lookup yields CDR1 MNHNS and CDR2 SASEGT. The CDR3 length is 17 residues. Material for sequencing was blood. The rearrangement joins TRBV6-1 to TRBJ2-7; perhaps TRBD2 as D (5 bases). The DNA end is a closer match to TRBJ2-5, so the J assignment may be wrong. The TCR sequence derives from a woman between 40 and 55 years old in good health. The CDR3 here is CASSEATARGVGETQYF. CDR3 in DNA: TGTGCCAGCAGTGAAGCGACCGCCCGGGGAGTGGGAGAGACCCAGTACTTC.